This TCR beta chain was captured by sequencing in a study of OX40 agonist ivuxolimab in advanced cancers. The protocol was immunoSEQ multiplex PCR, while the TCRdb copy is restricted to in-frame clones and leaves out a portion. This table holds approximately 70,000 clones, approximately 80% found once. CDR3 size: 14 residues. CDR1 and CDR2 from the germline V gene are LNHDA and SQIVND (reference sequence). V dropped 5 bases and J dropped 2 bases, with 13 bases sitting between them. The chain carries TRBV19 and TRBJ2-7, with no clear D. Sequenced here: CD4+ or CD8+ T cells sorted from blood, sampled in a trial of the OX40 agonist ivuxolimab. The TCR sequence derives from an adult with an advanced solid tumor such as melanoma, head and neck, liver or kidney cancer. This CDR3 is CASSVLYGTYEQYF. Here the CDR3 DNA reads TGTGCCAGTAGTGTCTTGTACGGAACCTACGAGCAGTACTTC.